These 25 T cell receptor beta chains were sequenced from one sample in a study of blood T cell repertoires in COVID-19. The protocol was immunoSEQ multiplex PCR, while the TCRdb copy is restricted to in-frame clones and leaves out a portion. In the table there are more than 45,000 clones, roughly 89% of which are singletons. The sample taken for sequencing was peripheral blood. These receptors all stem from a human donor in a cohort sampled during active COVID-19.

The genes are TRBV5-1 and TRBJ2-5; 9 bases are shared with TRBD1. Germline-derived CDR1 and CDR2 are SGHRS and YFSETQ. The V and J ends lost 2 bases and 1 base, in that order; junction bases with no gene match: 0. The CDR3 length is 14 residues. For the CDR3, the DNA is TGCGCCAGCAGCTTACAGGGGGCCCAAGAGACCCAGTACTTC. Its translation: CASSLQGAQETQYF. The complete variable domain, with remaining parts taken from reference TRBV5-1 and TRBJ2-5, reads KAGVTQTPRYLIKTRGQQVTLSCSPISGHRSVSWYQQTPGQGLQFLFEYFSETQRNKGNFPGRFSGRQFSNSRSEMNVSTLELGDSALYLCASSLQGAQETQYFGPGTRLLVL.

This sequence joins TRBV30 and TRBJ1-6; 8 bases agree with TRBD1. The V segment lost 3 bases and the J segment 7 bases; nucleotides outside the gene matches: 2. The CDR3 runs 13 residues. Per germline, CDR1 GTSNPN and CDR2 SVGIG (reference sequence). The CDR3 protein is CAWRDRENSPLHF. Here the CDR3 DNA reads TGTGCCTGGAGGGACAGGGAAAATTCACCCCTCCACTTT.

The chain is built from TRBV29-1 and TRBJ1-1; D might be TRBD1 (6 bases). The germline V gene has CDR1 SQVTM and CDR2 ANQGSEA. The V end lost 2 bases, the J end lost 6 bases, and 13 bases lay between the germline ends. CDR3 length: 13 amino acids. DNA for the CDR3: TGCAGCGTTGAAAACAGGGCCGGCGCTGAAGCTTTCTTT. Residues: CSVENRAGAEAFF.

The J gene is TRBJ1-4, the V gene TRBV5-1; 9 nucleotides agree with TRBD1. The germline V gene encodes CDR1 SGHRS and CDR2 YFSETQ. Losses at the gene ends were 1 base for V and 6 bases for J; bases not matched to a gene: 4. CDR3 length: 15 amino acids. CDR3 amino acids: CASSLNRGPDEKLFF. The CDR3 bases are TGCGCCAGCAGCTTGAACAGGGGGCCGGATGAAAAACTGTTTTTT.

The chain carries TRBV15 and TRBJ1-5; no definite D call. V gave up 1 base and J gave up 0 bases, with 7 bases separating them. CDR1 and CDR2 (germline): LNHNV, YYDKDF (reference sequence). The CDR3 length is 15 residues. CDR3 DNA sequence: TGTGCCACCAGCAGAGGGGGAGGTAGCAATCAGCCCCAGCATTTT. Translated: CATSRGGGSNQPQHF.

This clone was seen only a few times. The chain couples TRBV29-1 to TRBJ2-3, with 9 bases aligning to TRBD1. Looked up from germline, CDR1 is SQVTM and CDR2 is ANQGSEA. This CDR3 has 15 amino acids. V shed 5 bases and J 3 bases; nucleotides not matched to a gene: 9. CDR3 DNA: TGCAGCGTTTTGGTTAGGACAGGGGAAACAGATACGCAGTATTTT. This translates into CSVLVRTGETDTQYF.

The CDR3 nucleotides are TGTGCCAGCAGTGAAGCGCTAGCGGGGTTTTCCGAGCAGTACTTC. This sequence encodes CASSEALAGFSEQYF. The rearrangement joins TRBV6-1 to TRBJ2-7; TRBD2 matches 9 bases. This CDR3 is built from 15 residues. CDR1 and CDR2 from the germline V gene are MNHNS and SASEGT. The V gene end was trimmed by 0 bases and the J gene end by 6 bases; junction bases not matched to a gene: 6.

The chain joins TRBV6-2 or TRBV6-3 to TRBJ2-4; TRBD1 matches at 7 bases. The CDR3 has 16 residues. Germline V lookup: CDR1 MNHEY, CDR2 SVGEGT. Germline trimming cut 5 bases from V and 0 bases from J; bases unmatched to any gene: 7. The CDR3 here is CASSAQGVGAKNIQYF. The DNA for the CDR3 is TGTGCCAGCAGTGCCCAGGGGGTAGGAGCCAAAAACATTCAGTACTTC.

This clone was recorded only once. The rearrangement links TRBV6-2 or TRBV6-3 to TRBJ2-7, with a weak D call TRBD1 (5 bases). In germline, CDR1 is MNHEY, CDR2 SVGEGT. The CDR3 sequence is 14 residues long. V lost 6 bases and J lost 6, with 18 bases in between. The CDR3 loop reads CASSQTAGLFEQYV. The CDR3 region has the DNA TGTGCCAGCAGCCAGACAGCCGGCTTGTTCGAGCAGTACGTC.

The chain links TRBV27 to TRBJ1-2; 8 nucleotides agree with TRBD1. From germline, CDR1 is MNHEY and CDR2 SMNVEV (reference sequence). There are 13 residues in the CDR3. V trimming: 8 bases; J trimming: 6 bases; junction bases outside the gene matches: 8. The CDR3 protein is CASQDRESDGYTF. In DNA form, the CDR3 reads TGTGCCAGCCAGGACAGGGAATCGGATGGCTACACCTTC.

This clone was seen only once. V usage is TRBV24-1 and J usage is TRBJ2-5, with 7 bases that match TRBD1. The ends lost 4 bases at V and 2 bases at J; junction bases unmatched: 9. The CDR3 length is 16 residues. CDR1 and CDR2 (germline): KGHDR, SFDVKD. CDR3 sequence (DNA): TGTGCCACCAGTGACCCTGGGACAGCCTCTCAAGAGACCCAGTACTTC. Translated, it gives CATSDPGTASQETQYF.

This clone came up a few times. The chain combines TRBV19 with TRBJ1-5; D may be TRBD1 (6 bases). CDR3 length equals 15 residues. V lost 2 bases and J 6 bases, leaving 14 bases between the germline ends. Per germline, CDR1 LNHDA and CDR2 SQIVND (reference sequence). The CDR3: CASSINSGAGQPQHF. CDR3 bases: TGTGCCAGTAGTATAAACTCAGGGGCGGGTCAGCCCCAGCATTTT.

This clone has a handful of counts. The CDR3 nucleotides are TGTGCCAGCAGCCCGCAGGGGGGAGTATATAATTCACCCCTCCACTTT. It translates to CASSPQGGVYNSPLHF. The chain recombines TRBV3-1 (or the pseudogene TRBV3-2) with TRBJ1-6; 7 bases fit TRBD1. Unmatched junction bases numbered 7, after V lost 4 bases and J lost 4 bases. The CDR3 spans 16 residues. CDR1 LGHDT and CDR2 YNNKEL come from the germline V gene (reference sequence).

The chain is built from TRBV3-1 (or the pseudogene TRBV3-2) and TRBJ1-5; the D is unclear. The CDR3 sequence is 16 residues long. Germline V CDR1 and CDR2: LGHDT, YNNKEL (reference sequence). The V gene lost 1 base and the J gene lost 1 base, with 11 bases spanning the gap. CDR3 DNA: TGTGCCAGCAGCCAAGGAGGTCGCATCAGCAATCAGCCCCAGCATTTT. Protein: CASSQGGRISNQPQHF.

The genes are TRBV10-3 and TRBJ2-7; a possible D gene is TRBD1 (5 bases). V lost 2 bases and J lost 4, with 21 bases in between. The CDR3 is 17 residues long. Germline V gene data show CDR1 as ENHRY and CDR2 as SYGVKD. In DNA, the CDR3 is TGTGCCATCAGTGAGCGCGATTCCGGGCAGGGCAGATACGAGCAGTACTTC. It encodes CAISERDSGQGRYEQYF.

The rearrangement joins TRBV6-4 to TRBJ2-1; 10 bases are shared with TRBD2. CDR3 length: 15 residues. Germline V gene sequence: CDR1 MRHNA, CDR2 SNTAGT. The V and J ends lost 6 bases and 1 base, in that order; junction bases with no gene match: 3. CDR3 sequence (DNA): TGTGCCAGCAGCTTACTAGCGGGATCCTACAATGAGCAGTTCTTC. This gives the protein CASSLLAGSYNEQFF.

The chain links TRBV2 to TRBJ1-5; D not certain. V lost 3 bases and J lost 7, with 13 bases in between. Germline V gene data show CDR1 as SNHLY and CDR2 as FYNNEI. This CDR3 has 14 amino acids. CDR3 sequence (DNA): TGTGCCAGCAGTGATCGGGAGGAGGGACAGCCCCAGCATTTT. It translates to CASSDREEGQPQHF.

J is TRBJ2-5 and V is TRBV4-2; 7 bases fit TRBD1. CDR1 and CDR2 from the germline V gene are LGHNA and YNFKEQ. The CDR3 loop spans 13 amino acids. Germline trimming cut 4 bases from V and 2 bases from J; bases unmatched to any gene: 1. The DNA for the CDR3 is TGTGCCAGCAGCCTACAGGGGCAAGAGACCCAGTACTTC. Translating it yields CASSLQGQETQYF.

This clone was counted a few times. The chain is built from TRBV11-3 and TRBJ2-1; 10 positions match TRBD2. CDR3 length equals 16 residues. CDR1 and CDR2 (germline): SGHNT, YENEEA. The V gene end was trimmed by 5 bases and the J gene end by 8 bases; junction bases not matched to a gene: 12. CDR3 nucleotide sequence: TGTGCCAGCAGCCCCGTGGAGCGGGAGGGGTTCGATGAGCAGTTCTTC. Its translation: CASSPVEREGFDEQFF.

The chain joins TRBV5-4 to TRBJ2-5; 8 bases map to TRBD1. Germline V gene lookup returns CDR1 SGHNT and CDR2 YYREEE (reference sequence). This CDR3 is 14 amino acids long. The trim removed 0 bases at V and 5 bases at J, leaving 3 bases unmatched. The CDR3 loop is CASSLVGQGETQYF. The DNA for the CDR3 is TGTGCCAGCAGCTTGGTAGGACAGGGTGAGACCCAGTACTTC.

The DNA of the CDR3 is TGTGCCACCAGCAGAGATCGGGTCGGAATGTCTGGAAACACCATATATTTT. This encodes CATSRDRVGMSGNTIYF. V is TRBV15 and J is TRBJ1-3, with unresolved D. V was pared by 0 bases and J by 1 base, with 13 bases between. Germline V gene sequence: CDR1 LNHNV, CDR2 YYDKDF (reference sequence). The CDR3 loop spans 17 amino acids.

DNA of the CDR3: TGTGCCAGCAGCTACAGGGATTTCCTCCACTTT. Translation gives CASSYRDFLHF. The rearrangement links TRBV5-8 to TRBJ1-6; possible D gene TRBD1, 6 bases. The CDR3 totals 11 residues. The V and J ends lost 3 bases and 15 bases respectively, with 10 bases between them. The germline CDR1 and CDR2 sequences are SGHTS and YDEGEE.

The CDR3 DNA reads as TGTGCCAGCGGTCAGCGAATACCGGGACTAGCGGGTTCGGGGGAGCTGTTTTTT. Residues: CASGQRIPGLAGSGELFF. The chain recombines TRBV5-6 with TRBJ2-2; TRBD2 matches at 12 bases. Trimming took 7 bases from V and 8 from J; bases not matched to a gene: 18. The germline CDR1 and CDR2 sequences are SGHDT and YYEEEE. This CDR3 region has 18 residues.

This clone was recorded a few times. The CDR3 region has the DNA TGTGCCAGCAGCTTAGGGCGGTTGAACACTGAAGCTTTCTTT. Protein: CASSLGRLNTEAFF. This rearrangement joins TRBV7-8 to TRBJ1-1; unclear D gene. This CDR3 spans 14 amino acids. CDR1 is SGHVS and CDR2 is FQNEAQ in the germline V gene. The V and J ends lost 1 base and 0 bases respectively, with 6 bases between them.

This chain connects TRBV29-1 to TRBJ2-1; 7 bases map to TRBD1. Germline lookup yields CDR1 SQVTM and CDR2 ANQGSEA. V dropped 4 bases and J dropped 10; count of bases not matched to a gene: 7. The CDR3 runs to 12 residues. The CDR3 loop is CSVGDRVEEQFF. CDR3 coding DNA: TGCAGCGTTGGAGACAGGGTGGAGGAGCAGTTCTTC.